This T cell receptor beta chain comes out of a study of cytomegalovirus exposure and HLA in healthy donors. CDR3 size: 16 residues. CDR1 is SGHTA and CDR2 is FQGNSA in the germline V gene. Trimming removed 5 bases from V and 0 bases from J; junction bases left unmatched: 7. The study, taken as a whole, reports: The listing of fewer than 200 TCR beta chains classed them as cytomegalovirus-associated. The CMV antigen specificity of a few CMV-associated chains was confirmed through in vitro analysis. In terms of immune exposure information, only CMV serostatus was available.

Of note for this clone: Its target is unknown.

Primers for the PCR totalled 60 Vbeta and 13 Jbeta. Assay: immunoSEQ multiplex PCR; the TCRdb copy retains only in-frame clones and omits some. Of about 120,000 clones listed, about four fifths were seen once; the top ten hold around 4%. The receptor was derived from a woman between 25 and 40 years old in good health and CMV-seronegative. The sequencing input was PBMCs. The gene calls are TRBV7-2 and TRBJ1-1, with 9 bases aligning to TRBD1. CDR3 amino acids: CASSQRTGDLNTEAFF. CDR3 DNA: TGTGCCAGCAGCCAGAGGACAGGGGATTTGAACACTGAAGCTTTCTTT.